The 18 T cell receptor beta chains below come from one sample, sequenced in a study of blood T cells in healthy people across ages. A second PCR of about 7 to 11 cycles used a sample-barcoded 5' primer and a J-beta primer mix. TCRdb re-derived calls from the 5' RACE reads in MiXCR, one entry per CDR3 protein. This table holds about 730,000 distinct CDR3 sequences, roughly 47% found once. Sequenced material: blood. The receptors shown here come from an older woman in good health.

The CDR3 spells CSVSRPGVPQHF. The CDR3 coding sequence is TGCAGTGTTAGCCGTCCGGGGGTACCCCAGCATTTT. The J gene is TRBJ1-5, the V gene TRBV20-1; maybe TRBD1 (5 bases). The CDR3 totals 12 residues. Trimming left V 7 bases short and J 10 bases short, with 17 bases between. From germline, CDR1 is DFQATT and CDR2 SNEGSKA (reference sequence).

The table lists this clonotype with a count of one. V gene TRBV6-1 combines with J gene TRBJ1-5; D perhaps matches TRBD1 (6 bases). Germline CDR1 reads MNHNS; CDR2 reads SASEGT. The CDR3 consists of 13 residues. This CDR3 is CSGGGARGVSQHF. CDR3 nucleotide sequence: TGTTCCGGAGGGGGGGCCCGCGGGGTTTCCCAGCATTTT.

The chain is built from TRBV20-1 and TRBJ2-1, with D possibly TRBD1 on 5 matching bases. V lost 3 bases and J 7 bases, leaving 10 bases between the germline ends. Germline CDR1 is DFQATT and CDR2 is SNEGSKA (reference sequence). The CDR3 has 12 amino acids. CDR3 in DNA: TGCAGTGCTAGCAGGGTATGGAATGAGCAGTTCTTC. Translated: CSASRVWNEQFF.

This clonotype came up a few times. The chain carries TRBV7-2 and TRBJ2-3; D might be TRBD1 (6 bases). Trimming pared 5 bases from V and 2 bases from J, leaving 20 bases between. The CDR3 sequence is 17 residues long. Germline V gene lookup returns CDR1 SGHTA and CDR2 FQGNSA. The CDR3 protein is CASSATYRVGNTDTQYF. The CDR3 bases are TGTGCCAGCAGCGCGACCTACAGGGTGGGGAACACAGATACGCAGTATTTT.

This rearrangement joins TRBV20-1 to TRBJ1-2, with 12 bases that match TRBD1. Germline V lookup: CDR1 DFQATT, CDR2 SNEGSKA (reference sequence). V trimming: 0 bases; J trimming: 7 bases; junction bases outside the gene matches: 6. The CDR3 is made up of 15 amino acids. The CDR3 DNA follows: TGCAGTGCTAGAGACCCGGGACAGGGGGCGCGTGGCTACACCTTC. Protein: CSARDPGQGARGYTF.

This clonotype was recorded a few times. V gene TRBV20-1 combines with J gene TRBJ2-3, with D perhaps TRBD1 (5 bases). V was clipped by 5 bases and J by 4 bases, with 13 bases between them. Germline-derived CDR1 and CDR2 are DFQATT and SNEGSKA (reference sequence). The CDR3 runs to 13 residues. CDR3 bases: TGCAGTGCTCCCGCCAGGGATCCAGATACGCAGTATTTT. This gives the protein CSAPARDPDTQYF.

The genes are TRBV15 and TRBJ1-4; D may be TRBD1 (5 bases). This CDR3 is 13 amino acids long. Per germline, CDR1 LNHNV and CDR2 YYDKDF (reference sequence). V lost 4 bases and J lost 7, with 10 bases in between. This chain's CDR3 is CATSTRVGEKLFF. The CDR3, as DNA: TGTGCCACCAGCACCAGGGTTGGTGAAAAACTGTTTTTT. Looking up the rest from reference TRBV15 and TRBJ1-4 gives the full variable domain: DAMVIQNPRYQVTQFGKPVTLSCSQTLNHNVMYWYQQKSSQAPKLLFHYYDKDFNNEADTPDNFQSRRPNTSFCFLDIRSPGLGDTAMYLCATSTRVGEKLFFGSGTQLSVL.

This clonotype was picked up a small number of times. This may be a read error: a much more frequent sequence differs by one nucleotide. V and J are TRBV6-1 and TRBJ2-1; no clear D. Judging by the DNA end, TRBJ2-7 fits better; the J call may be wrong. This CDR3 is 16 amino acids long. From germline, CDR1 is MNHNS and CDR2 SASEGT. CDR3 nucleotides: TGTGCCAGCAGTGTAGAGACGGCCGGAGCCTACAATGAGCAGTACTTC. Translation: CASSVETAGAYNEQYF.

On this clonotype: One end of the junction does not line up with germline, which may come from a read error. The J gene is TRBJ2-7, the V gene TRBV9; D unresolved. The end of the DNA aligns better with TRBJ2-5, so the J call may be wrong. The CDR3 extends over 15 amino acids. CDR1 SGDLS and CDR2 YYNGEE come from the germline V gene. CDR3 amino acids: CASGVVDSIRETQYF. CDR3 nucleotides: TGTGCCAGCGGCGTAGTGGATAGCATCCGAGAGACCCAGTACTTC.

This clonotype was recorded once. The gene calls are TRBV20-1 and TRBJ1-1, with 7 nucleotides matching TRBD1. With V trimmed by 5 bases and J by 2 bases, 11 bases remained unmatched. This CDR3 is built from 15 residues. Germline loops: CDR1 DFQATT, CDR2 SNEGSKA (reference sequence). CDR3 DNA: TGCAGTGCTCAAGGGGAGGGGGCGATAAACACTGAAGCTTTCTTT. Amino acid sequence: CSAQGEGAINTEAFF.

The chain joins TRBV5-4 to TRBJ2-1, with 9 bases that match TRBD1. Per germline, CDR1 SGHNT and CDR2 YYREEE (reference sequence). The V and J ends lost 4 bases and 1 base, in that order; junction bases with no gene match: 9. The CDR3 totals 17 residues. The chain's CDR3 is CASSPRDREWSYNEQFF. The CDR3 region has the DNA TGTGCCAGCAGCCCAAGGGACAGGGAGTGGTCCTACAATGAGCAGTTCTTC.

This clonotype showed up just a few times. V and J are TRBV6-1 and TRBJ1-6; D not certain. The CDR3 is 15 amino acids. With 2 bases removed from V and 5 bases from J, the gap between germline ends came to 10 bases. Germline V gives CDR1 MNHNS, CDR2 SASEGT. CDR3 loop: CASSEHGPNNSPLHF. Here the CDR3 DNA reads TGTGCCAGCAGTGAACACGGACCTAATAATTCACCCCTCCACTTT.

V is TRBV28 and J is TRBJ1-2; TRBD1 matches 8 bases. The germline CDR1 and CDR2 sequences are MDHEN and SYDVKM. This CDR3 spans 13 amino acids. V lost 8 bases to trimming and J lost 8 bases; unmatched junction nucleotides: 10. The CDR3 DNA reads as TGTGCCAGCCGACCGACAGGGGTGGGCGGCTACACCTTC. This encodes CASRPTGVGGYTF.

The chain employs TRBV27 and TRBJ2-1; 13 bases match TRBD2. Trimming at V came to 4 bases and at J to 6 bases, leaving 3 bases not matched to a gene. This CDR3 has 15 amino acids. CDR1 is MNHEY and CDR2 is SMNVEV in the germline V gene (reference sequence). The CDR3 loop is CASSSRTSGSNEQFF. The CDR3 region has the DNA TGTGCCAGCAGTTCGAGGACTAGCGGGAGCAATGAGCAGTTCTTC.

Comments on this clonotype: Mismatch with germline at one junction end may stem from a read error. The CDR3, as DNA: TGTGCCAGCAGTCCATGGGCTTCGGGGGGCGAGCAGTGCTTC. Its protein is CASSPWASGGEQCF. The chain uses TRBV27 and TRBJ2-5, with a tentative D call TRBD2 (7 bases). The CDR3 length is 14 residues. The germline V gene has CDR1 MNHEY and CDR2 SMNVEV (reference sequence).

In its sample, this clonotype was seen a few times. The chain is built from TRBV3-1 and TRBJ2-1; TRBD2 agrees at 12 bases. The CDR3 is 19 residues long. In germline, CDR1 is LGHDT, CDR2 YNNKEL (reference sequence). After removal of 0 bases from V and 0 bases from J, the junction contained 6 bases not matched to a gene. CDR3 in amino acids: CASSQDASGRASSYNEQFF. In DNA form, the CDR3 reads TGTGCCAGCAGCCAAGACGCTAGCGGGAGGGCGAGCTCCTACAATGAGCAGTTCTTC.

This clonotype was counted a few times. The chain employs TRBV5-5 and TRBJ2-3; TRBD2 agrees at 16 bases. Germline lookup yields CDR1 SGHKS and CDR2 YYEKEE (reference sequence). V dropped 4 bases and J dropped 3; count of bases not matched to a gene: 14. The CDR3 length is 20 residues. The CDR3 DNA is TGTGCCAGCAGCCTAATTCTCGTCGGGACTAGCGGGGGGGCAACAGATACGCAGTATTTT. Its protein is CASSLILVGTSGGATDTQYF.

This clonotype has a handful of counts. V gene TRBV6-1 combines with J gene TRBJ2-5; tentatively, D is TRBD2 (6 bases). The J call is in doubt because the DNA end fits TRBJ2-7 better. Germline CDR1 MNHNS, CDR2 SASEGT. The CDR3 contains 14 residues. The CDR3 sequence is CASSEYIASDEQYF. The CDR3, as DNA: TGTGCCAGCAGTGAATACATTGCTAGCGACGAGCAGTACTTC.